The sample holds one count of the clone carrying this T cell receptor (beta chain). Its target is not known. Germline values: CDR1 MDHEN, CDR2 SYDVKM. This CDR3 spans 14 amino acids. V lost 5 bases and J lost 1, with 11 bases in between. This entry comes from a study of lymphopenia after photon versus proton radiotherapy. Study results and caveats: Post-nadir diversity loss with photons came from oligoclonal expansion, particularly CD8+ Temra cells. In patients who died, overall survival fell as post-nadir TCR diversity dropped more. Authors raise, but do not show, better survival with proton therapy. Under photons, naive T cells and diversity fell while effector/memory populations rose.

Profiled with immunoSEQ multiplex PCR; TCRdb holds only in-frame clones, not every one. The sample records some 30,000 clones, approximately 89% being singletons. The sample in question was peripheral blood, obtained from a patient treated with proton-based radiotherapy. V usage is TRBV28 and J usage is TRBJ1-1, with D unclear. The TCR originated in a woman in her 70s with pancreatic cancer. Some clones in this sample may be carry-over from other donors' samples. CDR3 in DNA: TGTGCCAGCAGTCCACACACCAAGAACACTGAAGCTTTCTTT. Its translation: CASSPHTKNTEAFF.